The 7 T cell receptor beta chains presented below share a single source sample, sequenced in a study of blood T cell repertoires in COVID-19. The protocol was immunoSEQ multiplex PCR, while the TCRdb copy is restricted to in-frame clones and leaves out a portion. The sample includes hundreds of thousands of clones, 85% seen only once; the top ten take 2% to 3%. Sequenced input: PBMCs or T cells enriched from blood (not recorded which). The receptors were sampled from a woman aged 45-59 years who had recovered from COVID-19.

V usage is TRBV11-2 and J usage is TRBJ2-3; a possible D gene is TRBD2 (5 bases). This CDR3 is built from 16 residues. CDR1 and CDR2 from the germline V gene are SGHAT and FQNNGV. V lost 2 bases, J lost 3 bases, and 15 bases lay in between. The CDR3 is CASSLRSGYGTDTQYF. The CDR3 bases are TGTGCCAGCAGCTTAAGGTCGGGGTATGGGACAGATACGCAGTATTTT.

The chain carries TRBV6-2 or TRBV6-3 and TRBJ2-1; perhaps TRBD1 as D (5 bases). CDR3 size: 14 residues. Germline assignment: CDR1 MNHEY and CDR2 SVGEGT. V was cut by 4 bases and J by 8 bases, with 15 bases left in between. CDR3 sequence: CASSSWIPRDEQFF. CDR3 DNA sequence: TGTGCCAGCAGTTCCTGGATCCCCAGGGATGAGCAGTTCTTC.

The rearrangement uses TRBV29-1 and TRBJ2-7; a possible D gene is TRBD2 (6 bases). The CDR3 has 15 residues. Deletions cut 0 bases from V and 2 bases from J, with 14 bases between. From germline, CDR1 is SQVTM and CDR2 ANQGSEA. DNA for the CDR3: TGCAGCGTTGAAGACCCGACTAGGCCGCCCTACGAGCAGTACTTC. Protein: CSVEDPTRPPYEQYF.

The CDR3 region is CASTPLGQNNQPQHF. CDR3 sequence (DNA): TGTGCCAGCACCCCACTGGGACAAAACAATCAGCCCCAGCATTTT. J is TRBJ1-5 and V is TRBV11-1; tentative D call: TRBD1 (6 bases). The CDR3 covers 15 residues. Trimming left V 7 bases short and J 3 bases short, with 16 bases between. Per germline, CDR1 SGHAT and CDR2 FQDESV (reference sequence).

This clone came up a few times. The chain employs TRBV30 and TRBJ2-7, with a possible D match to TRBD2 (6 bases). Per the germline V gene, CDR1 is GTSNPN and CDR2 is SVGIG (reference sequence). CDR3 size: 12 residues. V was shortened by 3 bases and J by 5 bases, with 11 bases between the two germline ends. CDR3 DNA: TGTGCCTGGAGCCTAAGGAGGGACGAGCAGTACTTC. Its protein product is CAWSLRRDEQYF. Combining the CDR3 with reference TRBV30 and TRBJ2-7 gives the whole variable domain SQTIHQWPATLVQPVGSPLSLECTVEGTSNPNLYWYRQAAGRGLQLLFYSVGIGQISSEVPQNLSASRPQDRQFILSSKKLLLSDSGFYLCAWSLRRDEQYFGPGTRLTVT.

This clone was detected once. The rearrangement links TRBV4-1 to TRBJ2-5, with D tentatively TRBD2 (5 bases). V was clipped by 0 bases and J by 7 bases, with 15 bases between them. The CDR3 has 15 residues. The V gene's germline CDR1 is MGHRA and CDR2 YSYEKL. The CDR3 is CASSQDSPRGSTQYF. In DNA, the CDR3 is TGCGCCAGCAGCCAAGATTCCCCCCGGGGTTCGACCCAGTACTTC.

The chain combines TRBV11-2 with TRBJ1-3, with D perhaps TRBD1 (6 bases). Trimming removed 5 bases at V and 9 bases at J, with 17 bases between. Germline CDR1 and CDR2: SGHAT and FQNNGV. This CDR3 is 14 amino acids long. The CDR3 is CASSSQTGLSTIYF. Here the CDR3 DNA reads TGTGCCAGCAGCAGCCAAACAGGGTTGAGCACCATATATTTT.